These 27 T cell receptor beta chains share one sample of origin, sequenced in a study of blood T cell repertoires in COVID-19. The data were produced by immunoSEQ multiplex PCR, yet TCRdb's version contains in-frame clones alone and is incomplete. The sample lists about 240,000 clones, approximately 87% occurring once. Sequenced: peripheral blood. These receptors originate from a man between 60 and 75 years old with acute or convalescent COVID-19.

The chain joins TRBV20-1 to TRBJ1-2, with D perhaps matching TRBD1 (5 bases). This CDR3 has 13 residues. V was shortened by 3 bases and J by 8 bases, with 16 bases between the two germline ends. Germline V gene data show CDR1 as DFQATT and CDR2 as SNEGSKA (reference sequence). In DNA, the CDR3 is TGCAGTGCTAGTACCAGCTACCCAGGGGGCTACACCTTC. Translation: CSASTSYPGGYTF.

This clone was detected once. This rearrangement joins TRBV11-2 to TRBJ2-3; 12 bases are shared with TRBD2. The germline V gene has CDR1 SGHAT and CDR2 FQNNGV. V was clipped by 5 bases and J by 7 bases; unmatched bases: 7. The CDR3 runs 15 residues. This chain's CDR3 is CASSPRTSGMYTQYF. The DNA of the CDR3 is TGTGCCAGCAGCCCCCGGACTAGCGGGATGTATACGCAGTATTTT.

This sequence joins TRBV9 and TRBJ1-5; perhaps TRBD1 as D (5 bases). Trimming took 1 base from V and 5 from J, leaving 13 bases between them. This CDR3 region has 15 residues. CDR1 SGDLS and CDR2 YYNGEE come from the germline V gene. DNA for the CDR3: TGTGCCAGCAGCGTATCAGGGTCTAAGGATCAGCCCCAGCATTTT. Translated, it gives CASSVSGSKDQPQHF.

This sequence joins TRBV7-9 and TRBJ2-1; D is undetermined. V lost 1 base and J 15 bases, leaving 13 bases between the germline ends. This CDR3 is 12 amino acids long. Per the germline V gene, CDR1 is SEHNR and CDR2 is FQNEAQ (reference sequence). CDR3 residues: CASSLELDIRFF. CDR3 nucleotide sequence: TGTGCCAGCAGCTTAGAGTTAGACATACGGTTCTTC.

The gene calls are TRBV7-2 and TRBJ1-6; 10 bases line up with TRBD1. CDR1 and CDR2 (germline): SGHTA, FQGNSA. The V gene end was trimmed by 5 bases and the J gene end by 9 bases; junction bases not matched to a gene: 4. This CDR3 is 14 amino acids long. CDR3 residues: CASSPRQGASPLHF. In DNA, the CDR3 is TGTGCCAGCAGCCCACGACAGGGGGCTTCACCCCTCCACTTT.

This chain connects TRBV5-1 to TRBJ2-3; no definite D call. There are 15 residues in the CDR3. The germline V and J ends were trimmed by 3 bases and 1 base, with 12 bases remaining between them. Germline lookup yields CDR1 SGHRS and CDR2 YFSETQ. DNA of the CDR3: TGCGCCAGCAGCTCGATCACCGGAGGCACAGATACGCAGTATTTT. Encoded protein: CASSSITGGTDTQYF.

The chain employs TRBV19 and TRBJ1-1, with a possible D match to TRBD1 (6 bases). This CDR3 spans 14 amino acids. V dropped 1 base and J dropped 11 bases, with 17 bases sitting between them. The V gene's germline CDR1 is LNHDA and CDR2 SQIVND (reference sequence). This CDR3 is CASSIVITGTEAFF. The DNA for the CDR3 is TGTGCCAGTAGTATAGTGATCACAGGGACGGAGGCTTTCTTT.

The chain combines TRBV28 with TRBJ2-7, with D possibly TRBD1 on 6 matching bases. The CDR3 sequence is 14 residues long. V was clipped by 4 bases and J by 1 base, with 11 bases between them. In germline, CDR1 is MDHEN, CDR2 SYDVKM. The CDR3, as DNA: TGTGCCAGCAGTTCCCCCGGACAGTCCTACGAGCAGTACTTC. Translation gives CASSSPGQSYEQYF.

The gene calls are TRBV27 and TRBJ2-1; D may be TRBD2 (5 bases). The germline V gene has CDR1 MNHEY and CDR2 SMNVEV (reference sequence). V lost 2 bases and J 4 bases, leaving 9 bases between the germline ends. The CDR3 has 14 amino acids. The CDR3 is CASSLRRGYNEQFF. The CDR3 region has the DNA TGTGCCAGCAGTTTAAGAAGAGGGTACAATGAGCAGTTCTTC.

This chain connects TRBV18 to TRBJ1-5; possible D gene TRBD1, 5 bases. The germline V and J ends were trimmed by 3 bases and 5 bases, with 8 bases remaining between them. Per the germline V gene, CDR1 is KGHSH and CDR2 is LQKENI. The CDR3 loop spans 13 amino acids. The CDR3 DNA reads TGTGCCAGCTCACCGGAGGGGCATCAGCCCCAGCATTTT. Protein: CASSPEGHQPQHF.

The chain combines TRBV28 with TRBJ2-5, with D tentatively TRBD1 (6 bases). The CDR3 has 14 residues. Trimming left V 4 bases short and J 7 bases short, with 16 bases between. Germline V CDR1 and CDR2: MDHEN, SYDVKM. This chain's CDR3 is CASSSDSEWGTQYF. CDR3 DNA: TGTGCCAGCAGTTCGGACAGCGAGTGGGGGACCCAGTACTTC.

The chain carries TRBV19 and TRBJ1-2; 8 bases fit TRBD1. The J segment lost 12 bases and the V segment lost 5 bases, leaving 14 bases of the junction unmatched. CDR3 length equals 14 residues. In germline, CDR1 is LNHDA, CDR2 SQIVND (reference sequence). The CDR3 DNA follows: TGTGCCAGTAGTTCTTCGGGACAGGCATGGGGTCACACCTTC. Its protein is CASSSSGQAWGHTF.

The chain links TRBV3-1 (or the pseudogene TRBV3-2) to TRBJ2-2; unclear D gene. Germline CDR1 reads LGHDT; CDR2 reads YNNKEL (reference sequence). V dropped 0 bases and J dropped 0 bases, with 8 bases sitting between them. The CDR3 has 16 residues. The DNA of the CDR3 is TGTGCCAGCAGCCAAGAGGGCAGAGCGAACACCGGGGAGCTGTTTTTT. As protein: CASSQEGRANTGELFF.

The chain recombines TRBV6-4 with TRBJ2-6; tentatively, D is TRBD2 (5 bases). In germline, CDR1 is MRHNA, CDR2 SNTAGT. V lost 6 bases, J lost 2 bases, and 11 bases lay in between. The length of the CDR3 is 15 residues. Written as DNA, the CDR3 is TGTGCCAGCAGAAAGGACTCCGCTGGGGCCAACGTCCTGACTTTC. Translation: CASRKDSAGANVLTF.

The chain couples TRBV6-5 to TRBJ2-7; a weak D match, TRBD2 (6 bases). V was clipped by 6 bases and J by 2 bases, with 14 bases between them. The germline CDR1 and CDR2 sequences are MNHEY and SVGAGI. The CDR3 is 14 amino acids. The CDR3 sequence is CASSAGRVTYEQYF. As DNA, the CDR3 is TGTGCCAGCAGCGCGGGACGGGTCACCTACGAGCAGTACTTC.

V and J are TRBV9 and TRBJ1-1, with TRBD1 matching over 7 bases. Germline V lookup: CDR1 SGDLS, CDR2 YYNGEE. The CDR3 loop spans 12 amino acids. For the CDR3, the DNA is TGTGAGGTGGGACAGATGAACACTGAAGCTTTCTTT. Translation: CEVGQMNTEAFF.

This chain uses TRBV5-8 with TRBJ2-7, with 10 nucleotides matching TRBD1. Unmatched junction bases numbered 6, after V lost 1 base and J lost 5 bases. The CDR3 runs to 15 residues. CDR1 is SGHTS, CDR2 YDEGEE, per germline. This CDR3 is CASSLWSGQGDEQYF. The CDR3 DNA is TGTGCCAGCAGCTTGTGGTCTGGACAGGGGGACGAGCAGTACTTC.

The genes are TRBV24-1 and TRBJ2-5, with D possibly being TRBD1 (5 bases). CDR3 size: 15 residues. The ends were cut back, 2 bases at V and 5 bases at J, with 14 bases in the middle. Germline CDR1 is KGHDR and CDR2 is SFDVKD. In nucleotides, the CDR3 is TGTGCCACCAGTGATTACGCAAGGGGTTGGGAGACCCAGTACTTC. It translates to CATSDYARGWETQYF.

The J gene is TRBJ2-1, the V gene TRBV19; 14 bases are a match to TRBD2. CDR3 length: 18 amino acids. Germline-derived CDR1 and CDR2 are LNHDA and SQIVND (reference sequence). V lost 6 bases and J lost 6; bases outside the gene matches: 13. The CDR3 spells CASRSGTSGGSTANEQFF. The CDR3, as DNA: TGTGCCAGTAGAAGTGGGACTAGCGGGGGATCCACGGCCAATGAGCAGTTCTTC.

The rearrangement joins TRBV9 to TRBJ1-6; TRBD1 agrees at 9 bases. V was clipped by 3 bases and J by 7 bases; unmatched bases: 5. Germline V lookup: CDR1 SGDLS, CDR2 YYNGEE. CDR3 size: 15 residues. CDR3 residues: CASSGDRGKNSPLHF. For the CDR3, the DNA is TGTGCCAGCAGCGGTGACAGGGGGAAGAATTCACCCCTCCACTTT. Complete variable domain (other parts from reference TRBV9 and TRBJ1-6): DSGVTQTPKHLITATGQRVTLRCSPRSGDLSVYWYQQSLDQGLQFLIQYYNGEERAKGNILERFSAQQFPDLHSELNLSSLELGDSALYFCASSGDRGKNSPLHFGNGTRLTVT.

The chain combines TRBV6-5 with TRBJ1-1; D is ambiguous. V gave up 6 bases and J gave up 5 bases, with 13 bases separating them. Per germline, CDR1 MNHEY and CDR2 SVGAGI. This CDR3 has 13 residues. In DNA form, the CDR3 reads TGTGCCAGCAGACGCCCCGGGTGGACTGAAGCTTTCTTT. The encoded protein is CASRRPGWTEAFF.

The chain uses TRBV7-9 and TRBJ2-2; D possibly corresponds to TRBD2 (6 bases). Trimming took off 5 bases at V and 0 bases at J, with 16 bases between the two ends. Germline V gene lookup returns CDR1 SEHNR and CDR2 FQNEAQ (reference sequence). This CDR3 is built from 17 residues. This chain's CDR3 is CASSVKGTSANTGELFF. CDR3 sequence (DNA): TGTGCCAGCAGCGTGAAGGGGACTTCTGCGAACACCGGGGAGCTGTTTTTT.

This clone was seen more than once but under ten times. This chain connects TRBV5-1 to TRBJ2-3; D remains ambiguous. Trimming cost V 0 bases and J 4 bases, with 6 bases left between them. Germline V gene sequence: CDR1 SGHRS, CDR2 YFSETQ. The CDR3 is made up of 13 amino acids. In DNA form, the CDR3 reads TGCGCCAGCAGCTTGGGGGCCGCAGATACGCAGTATTTT. This gives the protein CASSLGAADTQYF.

This chain connects TRBV5-1 to TRBJ2-3; 10 positions agree with TRBD1. CDR3 size: 16 residues. CDR1 SGHRS and CDR2 YFSETQ come from the germline V gene. J lost 2 bases, V lost 3 bases, and 6 bases had no gene match. CDR3 bases: TGCGCCAGCAGCTCGGTGGGACAGGGGATCACAGATACGCAGTATTTT. This translates into CASSSVGQGITDTQYF.

J is TRBJ2-5 and V is TRBV28; D is perhaps TRBD2 (5 bases). CDR1 is MDHEN and CDR2 is SYDVKM in the germline V gene. Trimming pared 7 bases from V and 5 bases from J, leaving 14 bases between. The CDR3 sequence is 13 residues long. The CDR3 region is CASIHRGRETQYF. The CDR3 DNA follows: TGTGCCAGCATTCACCGAGGGCGGGAGACCCAGTACTTC.

The chain is built from TRBV9 and TRBJ2-1; the match to TRBD1 covers 7 bases. The CDR3 loop spans 15 amino acids. Germline V gene data show CDR1 as SGDLS and CDR2 as YYNGEE. V shed 2 bases, J shed 5 bases, and the junction held 7 bases outside the gene matches. The chain's CDR3 is CASSVTYGQDNEQFF. Here the CDR3 DNA reads TGTGCCAGCAGCGTTACATATGGACAGGACAATGAGCAGTTCTTC.

This sequence joins TRBV27 and TRBJ2-1; tentative D call: TRBD2 (5 bases). This CDR3 is built from 16 residues. Germline CDR1 reads MNHEY; CDR2 reads SMNVEV (reference sequence). V dropped 7 bases and J dropped 0 bases, with 16 bases sitting between them. The DNA for the CDR3 is TGTGCCAGCACTTTCAGAGCGGCTAGCTCCTACAATGAGCAGTTCTTC. It yields the protein CASTFRAASSYNEQFF.